The 27 T cell receptor beta chains listed next were all sequenced from one sample in a study of T cell responses to AZD1222 COVID-19 vaccine. The assay was immunoSEQ multiplex PCR, and TCRdb's table has in-frame clones only and misses some. The data hold around 180,000 clones, with more than 75% observed a single time. The sample here was peripheral blood, taken 28 days after the second AZD1222 dose. The receptor set was obtained from an adult who received the AZD1222 COVID-19 vaccine.

The chain recombines TRBV5-1 with TRBJ1-1, with a possible D match to TRBD1 (5 bases). Trimming shortened V by 4 bases and J by 1 base, and 8 bases separated the two germline ends. Germline CDR1 and CDR2: SGHRS and YFSETQ. The CDR3 sequence is 13 residues long. The CDR3 loop reads CASSATGNTEAFF. The DNA of the CDR3 is TGCGCCAGCAGCGCTACAGGGAACACTGAAGCTTTCTTT.

V usage is TRBV4-1 and J usage is TRBJ1-2; D might be TRBD1 (5 bases). The V end lost 1 base, the J end lost 8 bases, and 8 bases lay between the germline ends. The CDR3 is made up of 12 amino acids. Germline-derived CDR1 and CDR2 are MGHRA and YSYEKL. The CDR3 spells CASSQGGEGYTF. In nucleotides, the CDR3 is TGCGCCAGCAGCCAAGGAGGGGAGGGCTACACCTTC.

The chain couples TRBV18 to TRBJ2-3; 7 positions agree with TRBD1. The CDR3 contains 14 residues. The germline gives CDR1 KGHSH, CDR2 LQKENI. Trimming at V came to 2 bases and at J to 3 bases, leaving 2 bases not matched to a gene. Here the CDR3 DNA reads TGTGCCAGCTCACCAGAGACAGGGACAGATACGCAGTATTTT. Translation: CASSPETGTDTQYF.

This clone was observed a few times. This chain joins TRBV28 and TRBJ2-1; the match to TRBD2 covers 9 bases. Germline V CDR1 and CDR2: MDHEN, SYDVKM. The J segment lost 3 bases and the V segment lost 0 bases, leaving 3 bases of the junction unmatched. The CDR3 spans 16 residues. The DNA of the CDR3 is TGTGCCAGCAGTTTATGGAGCGGGAGGATCTACAATGAGCAGTTCTTC. Translating gives CASSLWSGRIYNEQFF.

This rearrangement joins TRBV11-2 to TRBJ2-5; perhaps TRBD1 as D (5 bases). CDR1 is SGHAT, CDR2 FQNNGV, per germline. The CDR3 is made up of 15 amino acids. Trimming took off 4 bases at V and 2 bases at J, with 14 bases between the two ends. CDR3 region: CASSSRTGRQETQYF. CDR3 DNA: TGTGCCAGCAGCTCCCGTACAGGACGACAAGAGACCCAGTACTTC.

This chain links TRBV11-3 with TRBJ2-1; possibly TRBD1 for D (5 bases). Between the trimmed V and J ends, which lost 0 bases and 5 bases, there was a span of 11 bases. CDR1 is SGHNT, CDR2 YENEEA, per germline. CDR3 length: 15 residues. The CDR3 DNA reads as TGTGCCAGCAGCTTAGATAAAGTGACAGACAATGAGCAGTTCTTC. This sequence encodes CASSLDKVTDNEQFF.

The chain carries TRBV11-1 and TRBJ2-1; TRBD2 might be the D (5 bases). V was trimmed by 2 bases and J by 0 bases, leaving 8 bases between them. The CDR3 runs 15 residues. CDR1 and CDR2 from the germline V gene are SGHAT and FQDESV (reference sequence). The DNA for the CDR3 is TGTGCCAGCAGCTTACGAGGGAACTCCTACAATGAGCAGTTCTTC. Translation: CASSLRGNSYNEQFF.

The CDR3: CASSLELSGPHEQYF. Here the CDR3 DNA reads TGCGCCAGCAGCTTGGAACTCTCGGGGCCCCACGAGCAGTACTTC. V and J are TRBV5-1 and TRBJ2-7; the D gene could be TRBD1 or TRBD2 (5 bases each). Germline loops: CDR1 SGHRS, CDR2 YFSETQ. The CDR3 has 15 residues. With 0 bases removed from V and 5 bases from J, the gap between germline ends came to 15 bases.

This clone was picked up one time. J is TRBJ2-7 and V is TRBV2; D assignment may be TRBD1 or TRBD2 (5 bases each). V was shortened by 6 bases and J by 7 bases, with 16 bases between the two germline ends. Germline V gene sequence: CDR1 SNHLY, CDR2 FYNNEI. The CDR3 contains 13 residues. CDR3 amino acids: CASSRDPGGEQYF. The CDR3 DNA reads TGTGCCAGCAGCCGGGACCCAGGAGGAGAGCAGTACTTC. Full variable domain (remainder filled in from reference TRBV2 and TRBJ2-7): EPEVTQTPSHQVTQMGQEVILRCVPISNHLYFYWYRQILGQKVEFLVSFYNNEISEKSEIFDDQFSVERPDGSNFTLKIRSTKLEDSAMYFCASSRDPGGEQYFGPGTRLTVT.

Turning to this clone: The same CDR3 can be traced to other DNA sequences in this sample. The chain joins TRBV28 to TRBJ1-2; 7 bases line up with TRBD1. CDR1 is MDHEN and CDR2 is SYDVKM in the germline V gene. V lost 6 bases to trimming and J lost 7 bases; unmatched junction nucleotides: 5. The CDR3 loop spans 12 amino acids. The CDR3 protein is CASSLRGTGYTF. The DNA of the CDR3 is TGTGCCAGCAGCCTCAGGGGGACTGGCTACACCTTC.

The J gene is TRBJ2-2, the V gene TRBV9, with 11 bases matching TRBD2. V shed 3 bases, J shed 5 bases, and the junction held 6 bases outside the gene matches. Germline V gene sequence: CDR1 SGDLS, CDR2 YYNGEE. The CDR3 is 16 residues long. CDR3 DNA sequence: TGTGCCAGCAGCGCAACTAGCGGGAGAAGAACCGGGGAGCTGTTTTTT. It encodes CASSATSGRRTGELFF.

The chain combines TRBV28 with TRBJ1-2; 7 positions match TRBD1. Germline V lookup: CDR1 MDHEN, CDR2 SYDVKM. The CDR3 runs to 14 residues. J lost 8 bases, V lost 6 bases, and 12 bases had no gene match. The DNA for the CDR3 is TGTGCCAGCAGCCAAGACGACAGGGTGGGAGGCTACACCTTC. This translates into CASSQDDRVGGYTF.

The CDR3 DNA reads as TGTGCCAGCAGTGACCCCACGGGGACAGGGGCGTTCAATTCACCCCTCCACTTT. It is translated as CASSDPTGTGAFNSPLHF. The genes are TRBV6-4 and TRBJ1-6; 10 bases align to TRBD1. Losses at the gene ends were 2 bases for V and 7 bases for J; bases not matched to a gene: 11. The CDR3 spans 18 residues. Germline V lookup: CDR1 MRHNA, CDR2 SNTAGT.

The chain links TRBV5-1 to TRBJ2-1, with 10 positions matching TRBD1. The CDR3 extends over 15 amino acids. In germline, CDR1 is SGHRS, CDR2 YFSETQ. V shed 4 bases and J 7 bases; nucleotides not matched to a gene: 8. CDR3 coding DNA: TGCGCCAGCAGCCCACTACCGGGACAGGGGAATGAGCAGTTCTTC. This encodes CASSPLPGQGNEQFF.

This chain joins TRBV29-1 and TRBJ1-5, with 10 nucleotides matching TRBD1. J was trimmed by 8 bases and V by 7 bases; bases with no gene match: 8. Germline V gene sequence: CDR1 SQVTM, CDR2 ANQGSEA. The length of the CDR3 is 13 residues. The CDR3, as DNA: TGCAGCGCCGGGACAGGGGATTGGGAGCCCCAGCATTTT. Translated, it gives CSAGTGDWEPQHF.

The genes are TRBV4-3 and TRBJ1-1; D remains ambiguous. V was cut by 2 bases and J by 0 bases, with 4 bases left in between. The CDR3 is 13 residues long. Germline CDR1 is LGHNA and CDR2 is YSLEER. CDR3 loop: CASSQILNTEAFF. The CDR3 DNA follows: TGCGCCAGCAGCCAAATCTTGAACACTGAAGCTTTCTTT.

This chain uses TRBV19 with TRBJ1-2; D ambiguous. In germline, CDR1 is LNHDA, CDR2 SQIVND (reference sequence). The V gene lost 9 bases and the J gene lost 2 bases, with 10 bases spanning the gap. The CDR3 is 12 amino acids. The CDR3 here is CASLTGNYGYTF. In DNA, the CDR3 is TGTGCCAGCCTGACGGGAAACTATGGCTACACCTTC.

The V and J genes are TRBV6-6 and TRBJ2-5; TRBD1 matches 8 bases. V shed 5 bases and J 2 bases; nucleotides not matched to a gene: 1. Germline V gene sequence: CDR1 MNHNY, CDR2 SVGAGI (reference sequence). CDR3 size: 13 residues. The DNA of the CDR3 is TGTGCCAGCAGTCGGGACAGGCAAGAGACCCAGTACTTC. Translation gives CASSRDRQETQYF.

The chain couples TRBV6-2 or TRBV6-3 to TRBJ1-5; maybe TRBD1 (6 bases). The CDR3 covers 15 residues. The V end lost 2 bases, the J end lost 7 bases, and 15 bases lay between the germline ends. CDR1 and CDR2 from the germline V gene are MNHEY and SVGEGT. CDR3 in amino acids: CASSYATGFVQPQHF. DNA for the CDR3: TGTGCCAGCAGTTACGCCACAGGGTTTGTCCAGCCCCAGCATTTT.

This clone is a singleton in its sample. The chain couples TRBV9 to TRBJ1-3; 8 bases line up with TRBD1. Germline V gene data show CDR1 as SGDLS and CDR2 as YYNGEE. The V segment lost 4 bases and the J segment 4 bases; nucleotides outside the gene matches: 10. The CDR3 has 16 amino acids. The CDR3, as DNA: TGTGCCAGCAGCATCATACAGGGGGGGTTCGGAAACACCATATATTTT. It codes for CASSIIQGGFGNTIYF.

The V and J genes are TRBV5-4 and TRBJ2-1; TRBD2 might be the D (5 bases). CDR1 is SGHNT, CDR2 YYREEE, per germline (reference sequence). The CDR3 has 13 residues. V lost 5 bases to trimming and J lost 3 bases, with 9 bases between them. The CDR3 spells CASRYRDYNEQFF. DNA for the CDR3: TGTGCCAGCAGGTACCGGGACTACAATGAGCAGTTCTTC.

This clone is a singleton in its sample. The chain carries TRBV7-9 and TRBJ2-1; possibly TRBD1 for D (6 bases). The CDR3 contains 13 residues. Trimming cost V 1 base and J 14 bases, with 15 bases left between them. The V gene's germline CDR1 is SEHNR and CDR2 FQNEAQ (reference sequence). CDR3 nucleotides: TGTGCCAGCAGCTTAGACGGGGCAGGGGAAGAGTTCTTC. Translating it yields CASSLDGAGEEFF.

The chain uses TRBV18 and TRBJ2-5; D unclear. Germline V gene lookup returns CDR1 KGHSH and CDR2 LQKENI. This CDR3 contains 13 residues. Trimming removed 8 bases at V and 3 bases at J, with 13 bases between. The CDR3 protein is CASGREVKETQYF. The CDR3 DNA follows: TGTGCCAGCGGGCGAGAGGTAAAAGAGACCCAGTACTTC.

V gene TRBV28 combines with J gene TRBJ1-2; 7 nucleotides align to TRBD1. Trimming cost V 2 bases and J 2 bases; bases outside gene matches: 5. This CDR3 is built from 15 residues. From germline, CDR1 is MDHEN and CDR2 SYDVKM. CDR3 residues: CASSLKGGMNYGYTF. The CDR3 DNA reads as TGTGCCAGCAGTTTAAAAGGGGGCATGAACTATGGCTACACCTTC.

This clone was observed a handful of times. The V and J genes are TRBV6-5 and TRBJ1-4; D uncertain. The CDR3 runs to 15 residues. Trimming took off 2 bases at V and 9 bases at J, with 16 bases between the two ends. Germline CDR1 reads MNHEY; CDR2 reads SVGAGI. CDR3 loop: CASSYAGGVMKKLFF. The CDR3 nucleotides are TGTGCCAGCAGTTACGCGGGTGGGGTCATGAAAAAACTGTTTTTT.

V usage is TRBV27 and J usage is TRBJ2-1; weak D call: TRBD2 (5 bases). Germline CDR1 is MNHEY and CDR2 is SMNVEV (reference sequence). V lost 4 bases and J 2 bases, leaving 9 bases between the germline ends. CDR3 size: 14 residues. The CDR3 DNA reads as TGTGCCAGCAGTTACGACGGGACCTACAATGAGCAGTTCTTC. Its translation is CASSYDGTYNEQFF.

This clone was seen once. V is TRBV27 and J is TRBJ1-5, with 7 bases aligning to TRBD1. This CDR3 is 14 amino acids long. The J segment lost 5 bases and the V segment lost 4 bases, leaving 5 bases of the junction unmatched. CDR1 and CDR2 from the germline V gene are MNHEY and SMNVEV (reference sequence). The CDR3 region has the DNA TGTGCCAGCAGTTCGACAGGGCCTGATCAGCCCCAGCATTTT. This codes for CASSSTGPDQPQHF.